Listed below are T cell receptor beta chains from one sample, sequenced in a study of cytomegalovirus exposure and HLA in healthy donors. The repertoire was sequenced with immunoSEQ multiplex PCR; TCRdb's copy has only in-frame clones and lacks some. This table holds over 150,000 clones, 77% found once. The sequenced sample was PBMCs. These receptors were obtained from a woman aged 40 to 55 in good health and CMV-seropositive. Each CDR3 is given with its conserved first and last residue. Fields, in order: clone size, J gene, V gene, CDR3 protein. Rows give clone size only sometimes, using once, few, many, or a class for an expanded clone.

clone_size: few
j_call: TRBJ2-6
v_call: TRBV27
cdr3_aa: CASSKGQGEDISGANVLTF

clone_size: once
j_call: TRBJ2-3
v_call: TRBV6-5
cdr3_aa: CASSYGTVEVDTQYF

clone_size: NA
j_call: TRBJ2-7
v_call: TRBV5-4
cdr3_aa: CASSLDIYEQYF

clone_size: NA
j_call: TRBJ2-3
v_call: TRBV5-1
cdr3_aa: CASSLGLVTDTQYF

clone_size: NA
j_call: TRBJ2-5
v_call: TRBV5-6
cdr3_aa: CASSKYRTANQETQYF

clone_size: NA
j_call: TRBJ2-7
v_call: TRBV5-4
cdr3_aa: CASSYDRAYEQYF

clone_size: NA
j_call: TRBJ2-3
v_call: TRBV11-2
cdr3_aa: CASKRGTDTQYF

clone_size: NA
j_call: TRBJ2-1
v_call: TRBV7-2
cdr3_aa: CASSLGGVYNEQFF

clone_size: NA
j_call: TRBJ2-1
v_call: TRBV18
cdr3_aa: CASSSRTGLGDEQFF

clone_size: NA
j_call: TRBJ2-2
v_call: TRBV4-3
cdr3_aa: CASSQGLAGFDGELFF

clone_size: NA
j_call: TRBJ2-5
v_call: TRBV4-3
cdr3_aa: CASSREGGGGQETQYF

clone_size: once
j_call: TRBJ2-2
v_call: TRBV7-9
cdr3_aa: CASRTSGGGYTGELFF

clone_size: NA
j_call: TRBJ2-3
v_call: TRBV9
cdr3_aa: CASSPYDRVTDTQYF

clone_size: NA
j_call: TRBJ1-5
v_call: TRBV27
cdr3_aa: CASSLSSRQPQHF

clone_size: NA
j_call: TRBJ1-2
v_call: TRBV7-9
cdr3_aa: CASSLGGQFYGYTF

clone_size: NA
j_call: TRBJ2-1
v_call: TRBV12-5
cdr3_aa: CASGLVAGGDEQFF

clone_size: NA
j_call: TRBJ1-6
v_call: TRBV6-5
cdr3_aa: CASSSGQGDSPLHF

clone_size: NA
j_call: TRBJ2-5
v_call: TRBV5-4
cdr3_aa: CASSLGLAGGVETQYF

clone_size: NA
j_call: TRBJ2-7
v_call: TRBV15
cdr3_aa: CATSRGGGTVYEQYF

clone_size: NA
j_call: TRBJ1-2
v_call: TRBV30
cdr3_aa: CAWSPDRGNYTF

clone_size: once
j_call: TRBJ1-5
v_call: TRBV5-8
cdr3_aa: CASSVLQGANQPQHF

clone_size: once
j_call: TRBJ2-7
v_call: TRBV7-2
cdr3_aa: CASSSGGGGAYEQYF

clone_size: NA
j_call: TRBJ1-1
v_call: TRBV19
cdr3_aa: CASMNSRNTEAFF

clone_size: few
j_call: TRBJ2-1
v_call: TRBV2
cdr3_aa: CASSVRLPSSYNEQFF

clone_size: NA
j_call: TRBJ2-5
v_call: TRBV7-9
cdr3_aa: CASSSDNQETQYF

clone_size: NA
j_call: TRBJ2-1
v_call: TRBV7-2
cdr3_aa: CASSQPGLAHIRGNEQFF

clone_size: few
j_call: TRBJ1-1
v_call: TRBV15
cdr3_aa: CATSRGAEGNTEAFF

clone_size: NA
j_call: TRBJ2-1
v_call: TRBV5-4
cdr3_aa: CASSLDGGLNEQFF

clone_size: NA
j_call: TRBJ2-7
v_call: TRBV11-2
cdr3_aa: CASSLDGSGRDEQYF